The 7 T cell receptor beta chains in this list originate from one sample, sequenced in a study of CD8+ T cells in alopecia areata. cDNA reverse transcribed from extracted RNA served as the sequencing template. TCRdb keeps only in-frame clones here, not all; method: immunoSEQ multiplex PCR. Of under 70,000 clones listed, roughly three fifths are singletons. The material sequenced was CD8+ T cells sorted from blood, taken at week 0. These receptors were obtained from a human donor with alopecia areata.

This chain links TRBV19 with TRBJ1-5; the match to TRBD1 covers 8 bases. The J segment lost 0 bases and the V segment lost 7 bases, leaving 5 bases of the junction unmatched. Germline CDR1 is LNHDA and CDR2 is SQIVND (reference sequence). The CDR3 is made up of 15 amino acids. The CDR3, as DNA: TGTGCCAGTATGGGGACAGGTCATAGCAATCAGCCCCAGCATTTT. Amino acids: CASMGTGHSNQPQHF.

The chain recombines TRBV27 with TRBJ2-7, with D possibly being TRBD1 (6 bases). V was trimmed by 8 bases and J by 7 bases, leaving 18 bases between them. The length of the CDR3 is 13 residues. Germline CDR1 MNHEY, CDR2 SMNVEV (reference sequence). The CDR3 reads CASGLNRAREQYF. The CDR3 DNA follows: TGTGCCAGCGGGTTGAACAGGGCACGGGAGCAGTACTTC.

The chain recombines TRBV7-9 with TRBJ2-3; D ambiguous. V was clipped by 3 bases and J by 5 bases, with 3 bases between them. This CDR3 comprises 11 residues. Germline lookup yields CDR1 SEHNR and CDR2 FQNEAQ (reference sequence). The CDR3 coding sequence is TGTGCCAGCAGCTTTGGAGATACGCAGTATTTT. This encodes CASSFGDTQYF.

The CDR3 protein is CASSQGQTYEQYF. DNA for the CDR3: TGCGCCAGCAGTCAAGGACAGACCTACGAGCAGTACTTC. V gene TRBV23-1 combines with J gene TRBJ2-7; maybe TRBD1 (6 bases). TRBV23-1 falls under the ORF class, with uncertain function. V gave up 2 bases and J gave up 2 bases, with 7 bases separating them. This CDR3 region has 13 residues.

The gene calls are TRBV6-4 and TRBJ2-1; the D is unclear. Germline V CDR1 and CDR2: MRHNA, SNTAGT. Trimming left V 2 bases short and J 0 bases short, with 11 bases between. This CDR3 spans 16 amino acids. This chain's CDR3 is CASSDDGKSSYNEQFF. The CDR3 coding sequence is TGTGCCAGCAGTGACGACGGTAAGAGCTCCTACAATGAGCAGTTCTTC.

V is TRBV27 and J is TRBJ1-2; TRBD1 is a possible D gene (5 bases). Germline loops: CDR1 MNHEY, CDR2 SMNVEV (reference sequence). The V gene lost 1 base and the J gene lost 6 bases, with 18 bases spanning the gap. CDR3 length: 16 amino acids. The CDR3 protein is CASSLWGEKGTDGYTF. The CDR3 DNA follows: TGTGCCAGCAGTTTATGGGGGGAGAAGGGAACCGATGGCTACACCTTC.

This chain uses TRBV6-1 with TRBJ2-1, with 12 bases that match TRBD2. The germline gives CDR1 MNHNS, CDR2 SASEGT. The CDR3 has 15 residues. The J segment lost 7 bases and the V segment lost 4 bases, leaving 5 bases of the junction unmatched. The CDR3 is CASSGLAGGSNEQFF. The CDR3 coding sequence is TGTGCCAGCAGTGGTCTAGCGGGGGGGAGTAATGAGCAGTTCTTC.